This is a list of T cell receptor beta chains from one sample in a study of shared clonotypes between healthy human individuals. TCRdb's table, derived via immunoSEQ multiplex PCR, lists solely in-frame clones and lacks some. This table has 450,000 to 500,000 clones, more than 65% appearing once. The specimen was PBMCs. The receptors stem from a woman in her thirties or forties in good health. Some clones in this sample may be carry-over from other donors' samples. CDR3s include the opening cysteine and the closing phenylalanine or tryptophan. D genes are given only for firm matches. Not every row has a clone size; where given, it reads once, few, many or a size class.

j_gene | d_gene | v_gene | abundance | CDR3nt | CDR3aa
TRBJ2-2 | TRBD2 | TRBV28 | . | TGTGCCAGCAGGCCGGGGGGGGCCGGCGGGGAGCTGTTTTTT | CASRPGGAGGELFF
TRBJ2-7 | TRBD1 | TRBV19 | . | TGTGCCAGTAGTATGCCACGACAGGGTATTCACGAGCAGTACTTC | CASSMPRQGIHEQYF
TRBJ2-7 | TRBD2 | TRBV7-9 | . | TGTGCCAGCAGCAGCCCGGCGGGAGGGCCCTACGAGCAGTACTTC | CASSSPAGGPYEQYF
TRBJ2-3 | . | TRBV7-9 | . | TGTGCCAGCAGACCTGGAGGCGAGATTGATACGCAGTATTTT | CASRPGGEIDTQYF
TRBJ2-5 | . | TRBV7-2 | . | TGTGCCAGCAGCTTAGGACTGAGCCAAGAGACCCAGTACTTC | CASSLGLSQETQYF
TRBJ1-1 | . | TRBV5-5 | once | TGTGCCAGCAGCTCAAGGACGGCGAACACTGAAGCTTTCTTT | CASSSRTANTEAFF
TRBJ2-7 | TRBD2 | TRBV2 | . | TGTGCCAGCAGTGAAGCGCTTCGGGGGGGTTCGCTTTCTGACGAGCAGTACTTC | CASSEALRGGSLSDEQYF
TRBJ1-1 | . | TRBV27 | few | TGTGCCAGCAGGCGAAACAGGGAGAACACTGAAGCTTTCTTT | CASRRNRENTEAFF
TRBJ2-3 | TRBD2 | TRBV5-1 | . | TGCGCCAGCAGCTCAAACTCACTAGCGGGAGCGTTAACGCAGTATTTT | CASSSNSLAGALTQYF
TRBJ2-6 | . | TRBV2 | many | TGTGCCAGCAGTGAATTGGACTTCTCTGGGGCCAACGTCCTGACTTTC | CASSELDFSGANVLTF
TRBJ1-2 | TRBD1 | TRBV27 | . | TGTGCCAGCAGTTTTGGGGGACAGGGAGTCAGTCGGGCATCGGGCTACACCTTC | CASSFGGQGVSRASGYTF
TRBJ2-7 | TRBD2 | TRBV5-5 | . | TGTGCCAGCAGCTTGCACAGCGGGACGTACGAGCAGTACTTC | CASSLHSGTYEQYF
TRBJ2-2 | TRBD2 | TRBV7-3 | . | TGTGCCAGCAGCGTAGCGGGAGCGGGAGAGGGGACCGGGGAGCTGTTTTTT | CASSVAGAGEGTGELFF
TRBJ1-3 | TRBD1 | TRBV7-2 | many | TGTGCCAGCAGCGCCCGACAGGGGGCTCTCTCTGGAAACACCATATATTTT | CASSARQGALSGNTIYF
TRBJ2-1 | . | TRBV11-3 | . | TGTGCCAGCAGCTTATTCGAGCATGAGCAGTTCTTC | CASSLFEHEQFF
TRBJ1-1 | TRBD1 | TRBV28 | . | TGTGCCACCGAGACAGGGTTGAACACTGAAGCTTTCTTT | CATETGLNTEAFF
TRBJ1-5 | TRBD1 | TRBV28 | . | TGTGCCAGCGGTTCACAGGGGCACAATCAGCCCCAGCATTTT | CASGSQGHNQPQHF
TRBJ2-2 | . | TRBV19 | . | TGTGCCAGTAGTATAGGGCAGGGGCATACCGGGGAGCTGTTTTTT | CASSIGQGHTGELFF
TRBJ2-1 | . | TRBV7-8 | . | TGTGCCAGCAGCTCACGAGTGCATGAGCAGTTCTTC | CASSSRVHEQFF
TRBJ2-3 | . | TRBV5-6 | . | TGTGCCAGCAGCTTTACGGGGGTCGGCAAGGCGCAGTATTTT | CASSFTGVGKAQYF
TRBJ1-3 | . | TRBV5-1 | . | TGCGCCAGCAGCTCTACGGGACACATAGATGCCTCTGGAAACACCATATATTTT | CASSSTGHIDASGNTIYF
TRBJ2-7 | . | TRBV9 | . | TGTGCCAGCAGCGTAGGTGGAGGGGGCGTGTACGAGCAGTACTTC | CASSVGGGGVYEQYF
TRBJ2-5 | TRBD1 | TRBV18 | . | TGTGCCAGCTCACCACCGGGGACAGAAGAGACCCAGTACTTC | CASSPPGTEETQYF
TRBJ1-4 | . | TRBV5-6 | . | TGTGCCAGCCAAAGGGCAGGGGCGGGAGAAAAACTGTTTTTT | CASQRAGAGEKLFF